The 27 T cell receptor beta chains reported below all come from one sample, sequenced in a study of post-analysis software for immune sequencing data. General study findings and limits: TRBV segments more frequent in patients than in controls numbered roughly 5 and included TRBV5-6, TRBV5-1 and TRBV20-1.

Antigen specificity for these receptors is unknown. Researchers reported that TCR beta cDNA libraries carried unique molecular identifiers. TCRdb reprocessed the PCR reads via MiXCR and lists one record per CDR3 protein. The sample has roughly 870,000 distinct CDR3 sequences, around 50% seen once. The material sequenced was blood. These receptors were collected from a girl between 5 and 17 years old with multiple sclerosis.

CDR3 sequence reads: CASSWRTERDIQYF. The CDR3 nucleotides read TGTGCCAGCAGCTGGAGGACAGAAAGGGACATTCAGTACTTC. The V gene is TRBV7-9, the J gene TRBJ2-4; tentative D call: TRBD1 (6 bases). The CDR3 loop spans 14 amino acids. Trimming cost V 4 bases and J 8 bases, with 15 bases left between them. Germline-derived CDR1 and CDR2 are SEHNR and FQNEAQ (reference sequence).

The chain has TRBV7-2 and TRBJ2-7; possible D gene TRBD1, 6 bases. V was shortened by 1 base and J by 2 bases, with 12 bases between the two germline ends. Germline V lookup: CDR1 SGHTA, CDR2 FQGNSA. The CDR3 sequence is 15 residues long. As DNA, the CDR3 is TGTGCCAGCAGCTTAGGTCAGGGGCTGGCCTACGAGCAGTACTTC. Protein: CASSLGQGLAYEQYF.

This clonotype was seen once. V usage is TRBV7-9 and J usage is TRBJ2-1; tentatively, D is TRBD2 (5 bases). This CDR3 has 17 amino acids. Germline V gives CDR1 SEHNR, CDR2 FQNEAQ (reference sequence). Trimming stripped 6 bases from V and 4 bases from J, with 22 bases between. CDR3 nucleotide sequence: TGTGCCAGCAGACCAGGTATCGGCAGAAGCGGTTACAATGAGCAGTTCTTC. Its protein is CASRPGIGRSGYNEQFF.

This clonotype was detected a few times. The chain recombines TRBV29-1 with TRBJ2-7; no clear D. Germline V gene lookup returns CDR1 SQVTM and CDR2 ANQGSEA. This CDR3 region has 11 residues. The V gene lost 4 bases and the J gene lost 3 bases, with 7 bases spanning the gap. DNA for the CDR3: TGCAGCGTTGCTATAGGCTACGAGCAGTACTTC. Translation: CSVAIGYEQYF.

The chain uses TRBV12-5 and TRBJ1-2; D gene uncertain. CDR1 and CDR2 from the germline V gene are LGHNT and FRNRAP. The V and J ends lost 4 bases and 2 bases respectively, with 14 bases between them. The CDR3 extends over 15 amino acids. This chain's CDR3 is CASGSGPGSNYGYTF. DNA for the CDR3: TGTGCTAGTGGTTCTGGCCCCGGGTCAAACTATGGCTACACCTTC.

This chain joins TRBV7-2 and TRBJ2-1; no definite D call. Trimming cost V 1 base and J 7 bases, with 14 bases left between them. The germline gives CDR1 SGHTA, CDR2 FQGNSA. This CDR3 is 15 amino acids long. The CDR3 sequence: CASSLVRSTRNEQFF. The CDR3 DNA follows: TGTGCCAGCAGCTTAGTTAGGTCTACCCGGAATGAGCAGTTCTTC.

This clonotype was observed a single time. This chain connects TRBV7-9 to TRBJ2-5, with D unclear. Deletions cut 7 bases from V and 4 bases from J, with 22 bases between. Germline V gene data show CDR1 as SEHNR and CDR2 as FQNEAQ (reference sequence). The CDR3 contains 16 residues. CDR3 residues: CASTNPPRVSPETQYF. In DNA, the CDR3 is TGTGCCAGCACCAACCCCCCACGGGTTTCTCCAGAGACCCAGTACTTC.

This chain links TRBV6-5 with TRBJ2-1; 8 bases align to TRBD1. Germline V gene lookup returns CDR1 MNHEY and CDR2 SVGAGI. V was clipped by 6 bases and J by 12 bases; unmatched bases: 10. This CDR3 spans 13 amino acids. The CDR3 protein is CASSRPQGAVQFF. CDR3 in DNA: TGTGCCAGCAGCCGACCCCAGGGGGCGGTGCAGTTCTTC.

A word on this clonotype: A junction end diverges from the germline sequence, so it may reflect a read error. The genes are TRBV10-1 and TRBJ1-1; D uncertain. Germline CDR1 WNHNN, CDR2 SYGVQD (reference sequence). This CDR3 spans 13 amino acids. Written as DNA, the CDR3 is TGTGCCAGCAGACCTGACCGGGCCACTGAAGCTTTCTTT. This codes for CASRPDRATEAFF.

This clonotype came up a few times. V is TRBV7-8 and J is TRBJ2-7; D remains ambiguous. The CDR3 spans 12 residues. V was cut by 1 base and J by 6 bases, with 7 bases left in between. Germline values: CDR1 SGHVS, CDR2 FQNEAQ. CDR3 bases: TGTGCCAGCAGCTTAGACATTTTCGAGCAGTACTTC. Protein: CASSLDIFEQYF.

The chain recombines TRBV5-4 with TRBJ1-2, with TRBD1 identical over 9 bases. Germline V lookup: CDR1 SGHNT, CDR2 YYREEE (reference sequence). The CDR3 has 14 residues. V shed 4 bases and J 3 bases; nucleotides not matched to a gene: 4. DNA for the CDR3: TGTGCCAGCAGCCGTACAGGGGGCTACTATGGCTACACCTTC. Translation gives CASSRTGGYYGYTF.

The gene calls are TRBV4-1 and TRBJ1-2; possible D gene TRBD1, 5 bases. CDR3 length: 14 amino acids. Germline V lookup: CDR1 MGHRA, CDR2 YSYEKL. V was cut by 2 bases and J by 2 bases, with 9 bases left in between. CDR3 bases: TGCGCCAGCAGCCAACACGACAGAAACTATGGCTACACCTTC. Amino acids: CASSQHDRNYGYTF.

The V call is TRBV20-1, the J call TRBJ1-2; 10 positions match TRBD1. With 6 bases clipped from V and 4 bases from J, the junction kept 5 bases outside the gene matches. This CDR3 has 13 residues. Germline V gives CDR1 DFQATT, CDR2 SNEGSKA (reference sequence). The CDR3 sequence: CSARTGGAYGYTF. The CDR3 DNA follows: TGCAGTGCAAGGACAGGGGGAGCCTATGGCTACACCTTC.

The chain carries TRBV10-2 and TRBJ2-5; D gene unclear. The germline gives CDR1 WSHSY, CDR2 SAAADI. This CDR3 is 13 amino acids long. Trimming pared 6 bases from V and 5 bases from J, leaving 13 bases between. The CDR3 is CASSLSRRETQYF. The DNA for the CDR3 is TGCGCCAGCAGCCTCTCGAGGCGGGAGACCCAGTACTTC.

The chain is built from TRBV7-2 and TRBJ2-4; possible D gene TRBD2, 5 bases. Germline-derived CDR1 and CDR2 are SGHTA and FQGNSA. Between the trimmed V and J ends, which lost 1 base and 3 bases, there was a span of 13 bases. This CDR3 has 16 amino acids. CDR3 residues: CASSLVGTSGKNIQYF. The CDR3 nucleotides are TGTGCCAGCAGCTTAGTCGGAACGAGCGGCAAAAACATTCAGTACTTC.

This clonotype was counted only a few times. The chain couples TRBV5-1 to TRBJ2-1; D is possibly TRBD2 (6 bases). Trimming took 4 bases from V and 9 from J, leaving 26 bases between them. The CDR3 spans 17 residues. The germline V gene has CDR1 SGHRS and CDR2 YFSETQ. CDR3 sequence reads: CASSPGLTQSRGAEQFF. In DNA, the CDR3 is TGCGCCAGCAGCCCCGGACTAACCCAAAGTCGAGGTGCTGAGCAGTTCTTC.

The chain combines TRBV7-9 with TRBJ2-3; unclear D gene. Trimming cost V 4 bases and J 4 bases, with 9 bases left between them. CDR1 and CDR2 from the germline V gene are SEHNR and FQNEAQ (reference sequence). CDR3 length equals 13 residues. Here the CDR3 DNA reads TGTGCCAGCAGCTGGCCCGATTCAGATACGCAGTATTTT. Residues: CASSWPDSDTQYF.

This chain joins TRBV5-5 and TRBJ1-2, with TRBD1 matching 8 bases. The CDR3 has 19 amino acids. The V segment lost 3 bases and the J segment 0 bases; nucleotides outside the gene matches: 16. Germline CDR1 SGHKS, CDR2 YYEKEE (reference sequence). The CDR3 is CASSWRYGDRGLANYGYTF. The CDR3 DNA reads as TGTGCCAGCAGCTGGAGATATGGAGACAGGGGACTAGCTAACTATGGCTACACCTTC.

About this clonotype itself: The junction differs from germline at one of its ends, possibly a read error. The rearrangement joins TRBV11-2 to TRBJ2-3; TRBD2 is a possible D gene (6 bases). Per germline, CDR1 SGHAT and CDR2 FQNNGV. This CDR3 has 21 residues. The CDR3 coding sequence is TGTGCCAGCAGCATAGATCTGGACTACCGACTAGGAAGTGGTAGCACAGATACGCAGTATTTT. Amino acid sequence: CASSIDLDYRLGSGSTDTQYF.

This chain joins TRBV20-1 and TRBJ2-3; 11 nucleotides line up with TRBD2. Trimming cost V 6 bases and J 4 bases; bases outside gene matches: 9. Germline assignment: CDR1 DFQATT and CDR2 SNEGSKA (reference sequence). The CDR3 runs to 15 residues. CDR3 residues: CSARPPSGRPDTQYF. Here the CDR3 DNA reads TGCAGTGCCCGGCCCCCTAGCGGGAGGCCAGATACGCAGTATTTT.

This clonotype was seen repeatedly, ten times or more. The chain recombines TRBV7-9 with TRBJ1-1; D is undetermined. CDR1 is SEHNR and CDR2 is FQNEAQ in the germline V gene (reference sequence). The germline V and J ends were trimmed by 0 bases and 1 base, with 3 bases remaining between them. CDR3 length equals 13 residues. The CDR3 loop is CASSLAENTEAFF. Here the CDR3 DNA reads TGTGCCAGCAGCTTAGCAGAGAACACTGAAGCTTTCTTT.

J is TRBJ1-1 and V is TRBV29-1; 7 nucleotides align to TRBD1. The CDR3 has 13 amino acids. Germline V gives CDR1 SQVTM, CDR2 ANQGSEA. The junction had 7 bases not matched to a gene; V was cut back by 5 bases and J by 4 bases. Written as DNA, the CDR3 is TGCAGCGTTTTTACCGGGACAGCCACTGAAGCTTTCTTT. The encoded protein is CSVFTGTATEAFF.

The table lists this clonotype with many counts. The chain couples TRBV27 to TRBJ2-3, with a weak D call TRBD1 (6 bases). Trimming left V 8 bases short and J 0 bases short, with 15 bases between. The CDR3 loop spans 15 amino acids. Germline loops: CDR1 MNHEY, CDR2 SMNVEV (reference sequence). The CDR3 DNA reads TGTGCCAGCGCAGGGGATAGCGCCAGCACAGATACGCAGTATTTT. Encoded protein: CASAGDSASTDTQYF.

This clonotype was seen a handful of times. The chain is built from TRBV5-1 and TRBJ2-1; no reliable D call. CDR1 is SGHRS, CDR2 YFSETQ, per germline. This CDR3 has 15 residues. With 2 bases removed from V and 4 bases from J, the gap between germline ends came to 13 bases. The CDR3 region is CASSFGRLGYNEQFF. The CDR3 DNA follows: TGCGCCAGCAGCTTCGGCAGGTTGGGATACAATGAGCAGTTCTTC.

The chain links TRBV7-2 to TRBJ2-1; 12 bases are shared with TRBD2. V was pared by 4 bases and J by 3 bases, with 4 bases of the junction left unmatched. The CDR3 is made up of 16 amino acids. Germline lookup yields CDR1 SGHTA and CDR2 FQGNSA. The CDR3 DNA follows: TGTGCCAGCAGCTCACGACTAGCGGGGGACTACAATGAGCAGTTCTTC. Protein product: CASSSRLAGDYNEQFF. Drawing the rest from reference TRBV7-2 and TRBJ2-1, the complete variable domain is GAGVSQSPSNKVTEKGKDVELRCDPISGHTALYWYRQSLGQGLEFLIYFQGNSAPDKSGLPSDRFSAERTGGSVSTLTIQRTQQEDSAVYLCASSSRLAGDYNEQFFGPGTRLTVL.

The chain employs TRBV10-3 and TRBJ2-3, with TRBD2 matching 9 bases. Germline loops: CDR1 ENHRY, CDR2 SYGVKD. With 4 bases clipped from V and 6 bases from J, the junction kept 14 bases outside the gene matches. CDR3 length: 17 amino acids. CDR3 nucleotides: TGTGCCATCAGTGGTGATAGCGGGAGAGGGACCCGCGATACGCAGTATTTT. Protein product: CAISGDSGRGTRDTQYF.

This clonotype was observed a handful of times. The CDR3 reads CASGWGGSTDTQYF. CDR3 nucleotide sequence: TGTGCTAGTGGCTGGGGCGGGAGCACAGATACGCAGTATTTT. The chain joins TRBV12-5 to TRBJ2-3; D is possibly TRBD1 or TRBD2 (5 bases each). Germline V gene lookup returns CDR1 LGHNT and CDR2 FRNRAP. The CDR3 sequence is 14 residues long. Deletions cut 6 bases from V and 0 bases from J, with 10 bases between.